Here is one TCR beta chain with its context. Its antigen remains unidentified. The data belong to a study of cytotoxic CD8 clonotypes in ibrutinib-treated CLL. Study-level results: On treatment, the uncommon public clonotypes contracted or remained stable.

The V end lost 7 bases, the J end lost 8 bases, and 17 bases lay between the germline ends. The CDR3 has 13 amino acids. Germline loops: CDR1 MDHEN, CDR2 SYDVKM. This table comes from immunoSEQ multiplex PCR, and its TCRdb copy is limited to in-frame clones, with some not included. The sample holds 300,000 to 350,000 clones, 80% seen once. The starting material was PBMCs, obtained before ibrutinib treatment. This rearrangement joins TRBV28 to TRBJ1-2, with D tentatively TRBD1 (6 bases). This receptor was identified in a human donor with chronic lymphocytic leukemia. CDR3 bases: TGTGCCAGCATCGCGGGGGGCGCTTTCGGCTACACCTTC. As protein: CASIAGGAFGYTF.